This T cell receptor beta chain emerged from a study of CD8 T cells in ankylosing spondylitis. This clonotype has just a few counts. The target antigen is unknown. General observations from the study: Disease-associated clones were reportedly significantly overrepresented in matched ankylosing spondylitis synovial fluid. Before this, some motif variants had been reported in reactive arthritis synovial fluid and blood.

Construction of TCR beta libraries was performed using quantitative 5'-RACE with molecular barcodes. TCRdb used MiXCR to reprocess the 5' RACE reads, holding one entry per CDR3 protein. The sample holds 200,000 to 300,000 distinct CDR3 sequences, roughly 32% seen once. CDR1 and CDR2 (germline): MGHDK, SYGVNS. This CDR3 contains 16 residues. Trimming removed 2 bases from V and 9 bases from J, with 20 bases in between. This receptor was obtained from a male donor with ankylosing spondylitis or in good health (not recorded which). The V gene is TRBV25-1, the J gene TRBJ2-1; D perhaps matches TRBD2 (5 bases). Sequenced: blood, either unsorted or a sorted T cell fraction (not recorded which). The DNA of the CDR3 is TGTGCCAGCAGTGAACCGAAGGGAGTAATATTGACTGAGCAGTTCTTC. It yields the protein CASSEPKGVILTEQFF.